The 13 T cell receptor beta chains below come from one sample, sequenced in a study of blood T cell repertoires in COVID-19. Using immunoSEQ multiplex PCR, the repertoire was profiled, and TCRdb retains in-frame clones only, with some absent. This sample has roughly 150,000 clones, with approximately 77% found just once. Sequenced: peripheral blood. These receptor sequences come from a woman older than 75 with active or convalescent COVID-19.

The sample holds a few counts of this clone. CDR3 loop: CASSLKAADTEAFF. Written as DNA, the CDR3 is TGTGCCAGCAGCTTAAAGGCAGCGGACACTGAAGCTTTCTTT. V is TRBV7-9 and J is TRBJ1-1; no clear D. Germline-derived CDR1 and CDR2 are SEHNR and FQNEAQ (reference sequence). The V gene lost 2 bases and the J gene lost 3 bases, with 10 bases spanning the gap. This CDR3 is built from 14 residues.

CDR3 protein: CASSPPGTGENTEAFF. As DNA, the CDR3 is TGTGCCAGCTCACCACCGGGAACAGGGGAGAACACTGAAGCTTTCTTT. This chain joins TRBV18 and TRBJ1-1; 7 nucleotides match TRBD1. Germline V lookup: CDR1 KGHSH, CDR2 LQKENI. The junction had 5 bases not matched to a gene; V was cut back by 0 bases and J by 1 base. The CDR3 loop spans 16 amino acids.

V is TRBV5-8 and J is TRBJ1-2; D might be TRBD1 (5 bases). The CDR3 totals 15 residues. Trimming took 2 bases from V and 4 from J, leaving 15 bases between them. Germline loops: CDR1 SGHTS, CDR2 YDEGEE. This CDR3 is CASSLPGSLFYGYTF. The CDR3 bases are TGTGCCAGCAGCTTACCAGGGTCCCTCTTCTATGGCTACACCTTC.

The V call is TRBV5-1, the J call TRBJ2-3; no firm D call. Deletions cut 0 bases from V and 7 bases from J, with 9 bases between. The V gene's germline CDR1 is SGHRS and CDR2 YFSETQ. CDR3 size: 13 residues. CDR3 residues: CASSLDPENTQYF. As DNA, the CDR3 is TGCGCCAGCAGCTTGGATCCCGAGAATACGCAGTATTTT.

The chain has TRBV19 and TRBJ2-7, with TRBD2 identical over 7 bases. Germline CDR1 reads LNHDA; CDR2 reads SQIVND (reference sequence). The CDR3 covers 15 residues. The V segment lost 5 bases and the J segment 0 bases; nucleotides outside the gene matches: 7. This CDR3 reads CASSPKRGRSYEQYF. The CDR3 DNA follows: TGTGCCAGTAGTCCGAAGCGGGGCCGCTCCTACGAGCAGTACTTC.

This chain connects TRBV18 to TRBJ2-3; D might be TRBD2 (6 bases). Germline CDR1 and CDR2: KGHSH and LQKENI. The V end lost 4 bases, the J end lost 0 bases, and 11 bases lay between the germline ends. This CDR3 has 15 residues. CDR3 sequence (DNA): TGTGCCAGCTCACGAGTTGGAGGGAGCACAGATACGCAGTATTTT. Translating it yields CASSRVGGSTDTQYF.

The CDR3 is CASSPGSIGEQFF. The CDR3 region has the DNA TGCGCCAGCAGCCCGGGATCGATTGGTGAGCAGTTCTTC. The V gene is TRBV5-1, the J gene TRBJ2-1; D may be TRBD2 (5 bases). V gave up 4 bases and J gave up 9 bases, with 14 bases separating them. This CDR3 region has 13 residues. Per germline, CDR1 SGHRS and CDR2 YFSETQ.

The chain couples TRBV10-1 to TRBJ2-7; D call uncertain. CDR1 is WNHNN, CDR2 SYGVQD, per germline (reference sequence). The CDR3 contains 12 residues. V lost 5 bases, J lost 6 bases, and 11 bases lay in between. The DNA for the CDR3 is TGCGCCAGCAGTAACCCGTCCGGCGAGCAGTACTTC. Encoded protein: CASSNPSGEQYF.

The chain uses TRBV18 and TRBJ2-5, with TRBD2 matching over 7 bases. CDR3 length: 14 amino acids. After removal of 3 bases from V and 5 bases from J, the junction contained 6 bases not matched to a gene. Looked up from germline, CDR1 is KGHSH and CDR2 is LQKENI. The CDR3 nucleotides read TGTGCCAGCTCACCGACTAGCTTCGGCGAGACCCAGTACTTC. This encodes CASSPTSFGETQYF. The entire variable domain, with the rest obtained from reference TRBV18 and TRBJ2-5, is as follows: NAGVMQNPRHLVRRRGQEARLRCSPMKGHSHVYWYRQLPEEGLKFMVYLQKENIIDESGMPKERFSAEFPKEGPSILRIQQVVRGDSAAYFCASSPTSFGETQYFGPGTRLLVL.

The V gene is TRBV28, the J gene TRBJ2-7, with 7 bases fitting TRBD1. V gave up 5 bases and J gave up 4 bases; unmatched junction bases: 8. The CDR3 loop spans 14 amino acids. Germline CDR1 reads MDHEN; CDR2 reads SYDVKM. The CDR3 nucleotides read TGTGCCAGCAGTCCTCGACAGGGACGGTACGAGCAGTACTTC. Protein sequence: CASSPRQGRYEQYF.

The chain is built from TRBV30 and TRBJ2-7; 8 bases are a match to TRBD1. CDR1 is GTSNPN, CDR2 SVGIG, per germline (reference sequence). The V and J ends lost 4 bases and 6 bases, in that order; junction bases with no gene match: 11. This CDR3 has 14 amino acids. The DNA of the CDR3 is TGTGCCTGGATCCGACAGGGGACGGGTGGCGAGCAGTACTTC. It specifies CAWIRQGTGGEQYF.

This chain uses TRBV6-2 or TRBV6-3 with TRBJ2-1, with D possibly matching TRBD2 (6 bases). Trimming removed 4 bases from V and 7 bases from J, with 17 bases in between. CDR1 is MNHEY and CDR2 is SVGEGT in the germline V gene. The CDR3 runs 15 residues. DNA for the CDR3: TGTGCCAGCAGTTCTCAGCTGAGCCGGGGGAATGAGCAGTTCTTC. This gives the protein CASSSQLSRGNEQFF.

CDR3 loop: CASSRGTSGSQDTQYF. CDR3 sequence (DNA): TGCGCCAGCAGCAGAGGGACTAGCGGGAGTCAAGATACGCAGTATTTT. The rearrangement links TRBV5-1 to TRBJ2-3; 14 positions agree with TRBD2. CDR3 size: 16 residues. Losses at the gene ends were 4 bases for V and 5 bases for J; bases not matched to a gene: 6. CDR1 SGHRS and CDR2 YFSETQ come from the germline V gene.